Shown below are 13 T cell receptor beta chains from a single sample sequenced in a study of neurological immune-mediated disorders. From the 5' RACE reads, TCRdb called clonotypes with MiXCR, one entry per CDR3 protein. The data show roughly 50,000 distinct CDR3 sequences, about 13% seen once. Sequencing used PBMCs. Receptor source: a woman in her fifties or sixties with HTLV-1-associated myelopathy (HAM/TSP).

This clonotype has at least ten counts. The V call is TRBV29-1, the J call TRBJ1-1; no reliable D call. Germline V gives CDR1 SQVTM, CDR2 ANQGSEA. V was shortened by 4 bases and J by 2 bases, with 8 bases between the two germline ends. CDR3 length: 12 residues. This CDR3 is CSVVPGNTEAFF. As DNA, the CDR3 is TGCAGCGTTGTTCCGGGAAACACTGAAGCTTTCTTT.

This clonotype was detected ten times or more. The rearrangement uses TRBV18 and TRBJ2-4; D uncertain. V was clipped by 8 bases and J by 1 base, with 12 bases between them. The length of the CDR3 is 14 residues. Germline CDR1 and CDR2: KGHSH and LQKENI. The CDR3, as DNA: TGTGCCAGCCATGACCCTAACGCCAAAAACATTCAGTACTTC. Amino acid sequence: CASHDPNAKNIQYF.

The chain links TRBV29-1 to TRBJ2-1; the match to TRBD2 covers 9 bases. Germline-derived CDR1 and CDR2 are SQVTM and ANQGSEA. V was clipped by 6 bases and J by 9 bases; unmatched bases: 21. The CDR3 covers 17 residues. The CDR3 nucleotides are TGCAGCGTCGTGGGTGTTGAGGTAGCGGGAGTAGCATCTGAGCAGTTCTTC. This encodes CSVVGVEVAGVASEQFF.

Many counts were recorded for this clonotype. The rearrangement joins TRBV28 to TRBJ2-7, with D possibly matching TRBD2 (5 bases). Between the trimmed V and J ends, which lost 6 bases and 2 bases, there was a span of 11 bases. Germline V gene lookup returns CDR1 MDHEN and CDR2 SYDVKM. The CDR3 loop spans 13 amino acids. The CDR3 is CASRIRGTYEQYF. The CDR3 DNA is TGTGCCAGCAGGATTCGGGGAACCTACGAGCAGTACTTC.

This clonotype has only a few counts. A much larger clone sits a single nucleotide away, making a read error possible. The chain joins TRBV2 to TRBJ1-1; D may be TRBD1 (6 bases). Trimming removed 4 bases at V and 5 bases at J, with 11 bases between. Germline-derived CDR1 and CDR2 are SNHLY and FYNNEI. The CDR3 has 13 amino acids. CDR3 nucleotide sequence: TGTGCCAGCAGTGGGACAGTGGGTACTGAAGCTTTCTTT. Its protein is CASSGTVGTEAFF.

This clonotype has a count of ten or more. The chain is built from TRBV15 and TRBJ2-5; D is possibly TRBD2 (5 bases). V was clipped by 4 bases and J by 5 bases, with 14 bases between them. The V gene's germline CDR1 is LNHNV and CDR2 YYDKDF (reference sequence). This CDR3 has 14 amino acids. CDR3 in amino acids: CATSTRPEAETQYF. CDR3 DNA sequence: TGTGCCACCAGCACCAGACCGGAGGCGGAGACCCAGTACTTC. The full variable domain, its missing parts supplied by reference TRBV15 and TRBJ2-5, is DAMVIQNPRYQVTQFGKPVTLSCSQTLNHNVMYWYQQKSSQAPKLLFHYYDKDFNNEADTPDNFQSRRPNTSFCFLDIRSPGLGDTAMYLCATSTRPEAETQYFGPGTRLLVL.

The V and J genes are TRBV27 and TRBJ2-3; 7 bases are a match to TRBD1. Germline V gene data show CDR1 as MNHEY and CDR2 as SMNVEV (reference sequence). The CDR3 length is 13 residues. The trim removed 6 bases at V and 5 bases at J, leaving 5 bases unmatched. The CDR3 DNA reads TGTGCCAGCAGAAAGGCAGGGGGAGATACGCAGTATTTT. It yields the protein CASRKAGGDTQYF.

This clonotype was seen at least ten times. V is TRBV28 and J is TRBJ2-7, with D perhaps TRBD1 (5 bases). The V end lost 1 base, the J end lost 8 bases, and 12 bases lay between the germline ends. This CDR3 has 13 residues. Germline V gene data show CDR1 as MDHEN and CDR2 as SYDVKM. CDR3 sequence: CASSLFGGAKQYF. DNA for the CDR3: TGTGCCAGCAGTTTATTTGGTGGGGCCAAGCAGTACTTC.

This clonotype has only a few counts. The V gene is TRBV6-5, the J gene TRBJ2-7; the D is unclear. Trimming stripped 8 bases from V and 6 bases from J, with 17 bases between. The CDR3 length is 13 residues. Per the germline V gene, CDR1 is MNHEY and CDR2 is SVGAGI. CDR3 amino acids: CASADPRQLEQYF. The CDR3 DNA sequence: TGTGCCAGCGCGGACCCCCGCCAGCTCGAGCAGTACTTC.

The table lists this clonotype with many counts. The V and J genes are TRBV5-1 and TRBJ2-7, with 8 bases lining up with TRBD1. Germline CDR1 and CDR2: SGHRS and YFSETQ. Trimming took 3 bases from V and 6 from J; bases not matched to a gene: 8. This CDR3 has 14 amino acids. Here the CDR3 reads CASSSGTGPAEQYF. The CDR3 coding sequence is TGCGCCAGCAGCTCGGGGACAGGCCCTGCCGAGCAGTACTTC.

This clonotype was detected many times. One end of the junction fails to match germline, which may point to a read error. The chain employs TRBV15 and TRBJ2-7; either TRBD1 or TRBD2 may supply D (5 bases each). CDR3 length: 13 amino acids. The germline gives CDR1 LNHNV, CDR2 YYDKDF (reference sequence). CDR3 sequence (DNA): TGTGCCACCGGCAGGGACGGCTCCTACGAGCAGTACTTC. Translated: CATGRDGSYEQYF.

This clonotype showed up many times. V gene TRBV21-1 combines with J gene TRBJ1-1. TRBV21-1 is a pseudogene. There are 15 residues in the CDR3. Here the CDR3 reads CASSKADRTTTEAFF. CDR3 coding DNA: TGTGCCAGCAGCAAAGCGGACCGAACTACGACTGAAGCTTTCTTT.

This clonotype was found many times. The J gene is TRBJ2-2, the V gene TRBV3-1, with 8 bases aligning to TRBD2. The V gene's germline CDR1 is LGHDT and CDR2 YNNKEL (reference sequence). The trim removed 4 bases at V and 0 bases at J, leaving 13 bases unmatched. This CDR3 spans 19 amino acids. CDR3 DNA: TGTGCCAGCAGCCCGATCGGGGCTATAGCGGGACCGAACACCGGGGAGCTGTTTTTT. Protein product: CASSPIGAIAGPNTGELFF.